The clone carrying this T cell receptor beta chain showed up just once. The assay was immunoSEQ multiplex PCR, and TCRdb's table has in-frame clones only and misses some. The sample shows about 180,000 clones, roughly 84% of them seen only once. The cohort comprised adults aged roughly 18 to 95 years residing in about two dozen US areas. The study assigned cohorts using participant-reported clinical history. The data are from a study of blood T cell repertoires in COVID-19. Study-level information: Material from acute and convalescent COVID-19 was sourced from the United States, Italy and Spain. T cells, B-cell-depleted T cells, or PBMCs supplied cDNA or gDNA.

The germline V and J ends were trimmed by 3 bases and 1 base, with 12 bases remaining between them. The CDR3 runs 15 residues. Germline assignment: CDR1 LGHNA and CDR2 YSLEER. The source of this sequence is a human donor with acute COVID-19. The donor label of this sample is uncertain. The sample was PBMCs or T cells enriched from blood (not recorded which). The rearrangement links TRBV4-3 to TRBJ1-1; D is possibly TRBD1 (6 bases). The CDR3 DNA is TGCGCCAGCAGCCAGTACACAGGGCCGAACACTGAAGCTTTCTTT. Its translation is CASSQYTGPNTEAFF.